This T cell receptor beta chain was identified during a study of post-analysis software for immune sequencing data. Remarks on this clonotype: Its antigen is undetermined.

Tagging with unique molecular identifiers was a feature of the TCR beta cDNA libraries. A single record per CDR3 protein comes from TCRdb applying MiXCR to the PCR reads. Of 550,000 to 700,000 distinct CDR3 sequences detected, roughly 46% appear once; the ten largest clones hold under 2%. This CDR3 is built from 15 residues. Between the trimmed V and J ends, which lost 5 bases and 4 bases, there was a span of 18 bases. CDR1 is DFQATT, CDR2 SNEGSKA, per germline (reference sequence). The study, taken as a whole, reports: Controls showed lower frequencies than patients for roughly five TRBV segments, and TRBV5-6, TRBV5-1 and TRBV20-1 were among these.

The chain carries TRBV20-1 and TRBJ2-1; possibly TRBD1 or TRBD2 for D (5 bases each). The TCR was taken from a girl aged 10 to 17 with multiple sclerosis. Sequences were obtained from blood. CDR3 region: CSADGAVSSYNEQFF. The CDR3 coding sequence is TGCAGTGCTGACGGGGCGGTCTCGTCTTACAATGAGCAGTTCTTC.